This T cell receptor (beta chain) appears in the sequencing data of a study of shared clonotypes between healthy human individuals. With respect to this clone: Other DNA variants within this sample encode the same CDR3.

This CDR3 is built from 13 residues. Germline CDR1 reads SGHAT; CDR2 reads FQNNGV. Trimming shortened V by 5 bases and J by 2 bases, and 9 bases separated the two germline ends. At deep level, the assay was performed. Here immunoSEQ multiplex PCR was the method, and the copy in TCRdb shows in-frame clones only, minus some. The sample includes over 2 million clones, 90% to 95% seen only once; the top ten take approximately 0.13%. This TCR derives from a man younger than 35 in good health. J is TRBJ1-2 and V is TRBV11-2; D is possibly TRBD1 (6 bases). What was sequenced was naive CD4+ T cells sorted from blood. This sample's subset: CD45RA+ positively selected. This CDR3 reads CASSPDRNYGYTF. The CDR3 DNA reads TGTGCCAGCAGCCCTGACAGGAACTATGGCTACACCTTC.